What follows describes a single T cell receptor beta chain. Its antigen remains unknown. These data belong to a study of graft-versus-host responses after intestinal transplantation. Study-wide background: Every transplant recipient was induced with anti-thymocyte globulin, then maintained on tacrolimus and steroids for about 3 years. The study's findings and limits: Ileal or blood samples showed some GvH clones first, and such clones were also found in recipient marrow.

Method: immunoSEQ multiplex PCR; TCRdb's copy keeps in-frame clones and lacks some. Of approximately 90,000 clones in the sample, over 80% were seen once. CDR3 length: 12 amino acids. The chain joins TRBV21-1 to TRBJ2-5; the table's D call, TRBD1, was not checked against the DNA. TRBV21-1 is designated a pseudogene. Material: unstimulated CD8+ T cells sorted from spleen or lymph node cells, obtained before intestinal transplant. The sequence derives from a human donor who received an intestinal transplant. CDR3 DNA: TGTGCCAGCACAGGGGCCGGCGAGACCCAGTACTTC. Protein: CASTGAGETQYF.